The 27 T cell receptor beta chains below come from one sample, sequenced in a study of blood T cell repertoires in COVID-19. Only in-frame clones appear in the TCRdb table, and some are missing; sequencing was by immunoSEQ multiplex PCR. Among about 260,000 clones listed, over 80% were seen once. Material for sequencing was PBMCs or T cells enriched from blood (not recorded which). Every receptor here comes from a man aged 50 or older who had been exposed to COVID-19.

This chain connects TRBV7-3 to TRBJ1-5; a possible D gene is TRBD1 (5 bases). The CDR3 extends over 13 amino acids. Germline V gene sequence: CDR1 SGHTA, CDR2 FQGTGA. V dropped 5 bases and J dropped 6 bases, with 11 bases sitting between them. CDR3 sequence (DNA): TGTGCCAGCAGCCCAGGGAGGGGTCAGCCCCAGCATTTT. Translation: CASSPGRGQPQHF.

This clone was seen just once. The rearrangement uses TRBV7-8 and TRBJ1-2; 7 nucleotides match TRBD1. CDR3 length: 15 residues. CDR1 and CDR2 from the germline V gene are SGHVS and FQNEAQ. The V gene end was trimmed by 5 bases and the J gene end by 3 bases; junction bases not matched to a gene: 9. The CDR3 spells CASSPKGQRDYGYTF. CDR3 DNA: TGTGCCAGCAGCCCTAAGGGACAGCGAGACTATGGCTACACCTTC.

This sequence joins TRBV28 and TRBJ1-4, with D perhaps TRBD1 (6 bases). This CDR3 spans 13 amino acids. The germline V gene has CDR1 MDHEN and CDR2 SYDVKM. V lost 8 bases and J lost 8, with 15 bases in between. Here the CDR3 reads CASGRGAIEKLFF. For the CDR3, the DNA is TGTGCCAGCGGCCGGGGGGCAATCGAAAAACTGTTTTTT.

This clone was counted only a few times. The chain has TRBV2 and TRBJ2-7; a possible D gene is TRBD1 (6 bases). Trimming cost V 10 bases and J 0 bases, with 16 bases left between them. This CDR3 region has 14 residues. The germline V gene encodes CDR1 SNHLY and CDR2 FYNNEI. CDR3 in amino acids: CATARTASSYEQYF. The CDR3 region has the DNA TGTGCCACAGCCCGGACAGCTAGCTCCTACGAGCAGTACTTC.

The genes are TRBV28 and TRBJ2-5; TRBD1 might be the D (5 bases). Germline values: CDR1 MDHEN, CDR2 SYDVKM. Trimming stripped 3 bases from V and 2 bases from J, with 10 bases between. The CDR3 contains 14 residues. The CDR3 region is CASSFRDRQETQYF. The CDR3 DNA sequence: TGTGCCAGCAGTTTCCGAGACAGACAAGAGACCCAGTACTTC.

CDR3 DNA: TGTGCCAGTTCGCGGGACCCTGGGCAGCCCCAGCATTTT. It encodes CASSRDPGQPQHF. This rearrangement joins TRBV19 to TRBJ1-5; D perhaps matches TRBD1 (5 bases). V was clipped by 8 bases and J by 7 bases, with 15 bases between them. The CDR3 runs 13 residues. Germline V gene data show CDR1 as LNHDA and CDR2 as SQIVND (reference sequence).

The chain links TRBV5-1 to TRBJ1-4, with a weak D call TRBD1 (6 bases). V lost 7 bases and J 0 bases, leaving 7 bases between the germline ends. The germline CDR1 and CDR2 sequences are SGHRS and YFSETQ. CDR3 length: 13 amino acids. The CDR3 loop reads CASHRATNEKLFF. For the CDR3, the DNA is TGCGCCAGCCACAGGGCAACTAATGAAAAACTGTTTTTT.

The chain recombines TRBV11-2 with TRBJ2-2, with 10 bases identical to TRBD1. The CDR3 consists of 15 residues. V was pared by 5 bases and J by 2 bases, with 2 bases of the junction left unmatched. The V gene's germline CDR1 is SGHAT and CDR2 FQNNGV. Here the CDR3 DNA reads TGTGCCAGCAGCCTGACAGGGGGCAACACCGGGGAGCTGTTTTTT. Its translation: CASSLTGGNTGELFF.

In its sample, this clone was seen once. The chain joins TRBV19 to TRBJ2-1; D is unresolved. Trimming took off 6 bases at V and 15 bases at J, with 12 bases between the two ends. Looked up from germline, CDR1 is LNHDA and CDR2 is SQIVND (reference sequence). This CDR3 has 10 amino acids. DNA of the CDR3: TGTGCCAGTAGGCCTAATGGTTGGTTCTTC. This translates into CASRPNGWFF.

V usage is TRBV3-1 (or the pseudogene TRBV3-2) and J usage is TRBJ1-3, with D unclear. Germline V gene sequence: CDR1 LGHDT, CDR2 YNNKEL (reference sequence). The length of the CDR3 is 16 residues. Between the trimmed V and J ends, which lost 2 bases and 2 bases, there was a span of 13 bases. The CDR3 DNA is TGTGCCAGCAGCCAAAGTCCCGGGTTTACTGGAAACACCATATATTTT. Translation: CASSQSPGFTGNTIYF.

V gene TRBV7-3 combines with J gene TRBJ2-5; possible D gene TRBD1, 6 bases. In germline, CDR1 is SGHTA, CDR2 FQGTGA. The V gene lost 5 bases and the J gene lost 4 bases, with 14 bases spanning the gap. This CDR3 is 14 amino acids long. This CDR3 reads CASSQTGWRETQYF. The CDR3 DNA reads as TGTGCCAGCAGCCAAACAGGGTGGAGAGAGACCCAGTACTTC.

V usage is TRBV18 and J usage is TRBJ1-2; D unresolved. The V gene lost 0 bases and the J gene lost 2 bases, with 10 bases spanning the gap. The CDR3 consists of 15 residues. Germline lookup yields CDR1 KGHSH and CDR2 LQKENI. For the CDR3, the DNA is TGTGCCAGCTCACCACCCTCGGCAGGCAACTATGGCTACACCTTC. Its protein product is CASSPPSAGNYGYTF. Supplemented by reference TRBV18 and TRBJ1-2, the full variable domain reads NAGVMQNPRHLVRRRGQEARLRCSPMKGHSHVYWYRQLPEEGLKFMVYLQKENIIDESGMPKERFSAEFPKEGPSILRIQQVVRGDSAAYFCASSPPSAGNYGYTFGSGTRLTVV.

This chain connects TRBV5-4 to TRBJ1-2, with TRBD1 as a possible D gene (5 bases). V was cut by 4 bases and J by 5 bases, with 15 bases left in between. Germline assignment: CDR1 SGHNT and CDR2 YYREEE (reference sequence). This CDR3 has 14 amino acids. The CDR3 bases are TGTGCCAGCAGCCCCGGGGGGAGAGAGTATGGCTACACCTTC. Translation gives CASSPGGREYGYTF.

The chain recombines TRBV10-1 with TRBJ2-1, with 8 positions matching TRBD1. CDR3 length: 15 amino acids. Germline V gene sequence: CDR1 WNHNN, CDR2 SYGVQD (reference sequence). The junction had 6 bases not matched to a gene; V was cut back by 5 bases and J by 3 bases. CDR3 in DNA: TGCGCCAGCAGTCCTACAGGGGGTTTCTACAATGAGCAGTTCTTC. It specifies CASSPTGGFYNEQFF.

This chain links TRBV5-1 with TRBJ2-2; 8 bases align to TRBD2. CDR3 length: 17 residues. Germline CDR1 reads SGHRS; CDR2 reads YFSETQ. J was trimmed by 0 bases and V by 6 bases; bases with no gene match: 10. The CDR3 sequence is CASTDLAGGPNTGELFF. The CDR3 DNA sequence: TGCGCCAGCACAGACCTCGCGGGAGGACCGAACACCGGGGAGCTGTTTTTT.

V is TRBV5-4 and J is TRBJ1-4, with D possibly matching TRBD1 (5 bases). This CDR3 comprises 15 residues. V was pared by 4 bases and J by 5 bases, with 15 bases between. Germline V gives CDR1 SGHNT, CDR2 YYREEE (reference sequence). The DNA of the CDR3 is TGTGCCAGCAGCCCCCGGCAGGGTGGGAATGAAAAACTGTTTTTT. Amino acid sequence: CASSPRQGGNEKLFF.

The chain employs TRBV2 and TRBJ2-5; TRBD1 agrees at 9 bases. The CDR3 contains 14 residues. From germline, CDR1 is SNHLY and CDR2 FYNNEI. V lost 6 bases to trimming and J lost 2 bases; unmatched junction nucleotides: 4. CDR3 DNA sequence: TGTGCCAGCAGGGTCGGGACAGGGCAAGAGACCCAGTACTTC. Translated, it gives CASRVGTGQETQYF.

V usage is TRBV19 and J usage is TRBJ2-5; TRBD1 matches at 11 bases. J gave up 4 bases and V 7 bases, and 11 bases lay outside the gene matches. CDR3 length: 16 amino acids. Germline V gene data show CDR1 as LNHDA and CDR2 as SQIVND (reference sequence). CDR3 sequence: CASKDWGTGGVETQYF. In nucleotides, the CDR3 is TGTGCCAGTAAGGATTGGGGGACAGGGGGAGTAGAGACCCAGTACTTC.

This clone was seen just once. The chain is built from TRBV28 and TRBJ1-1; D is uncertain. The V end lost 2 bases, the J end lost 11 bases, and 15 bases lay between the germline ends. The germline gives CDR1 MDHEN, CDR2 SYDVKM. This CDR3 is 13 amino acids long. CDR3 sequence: CASSLNLAQTAFF. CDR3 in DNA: TGTGCCAGCAGTTTAAATCTCGCACAGACGGCTTTCTTT.

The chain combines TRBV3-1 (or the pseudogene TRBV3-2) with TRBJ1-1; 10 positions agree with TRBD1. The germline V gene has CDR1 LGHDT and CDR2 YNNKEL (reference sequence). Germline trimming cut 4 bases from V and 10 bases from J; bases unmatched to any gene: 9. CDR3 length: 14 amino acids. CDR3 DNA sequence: TGTGCCAGCAGCCCGACCGGGACAGGGGACGGAGCTTTCTTT. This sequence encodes CASSPTGTGDGAFF.

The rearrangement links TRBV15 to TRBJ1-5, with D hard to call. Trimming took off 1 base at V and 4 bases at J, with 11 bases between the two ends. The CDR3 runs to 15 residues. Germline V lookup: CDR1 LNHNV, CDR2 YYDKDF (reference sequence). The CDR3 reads CATSRGTARNQPQHF. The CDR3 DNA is TGTGCCACCAGCAGAGGAACGGCTAGGAATCAGCCCCAGCATTTT.

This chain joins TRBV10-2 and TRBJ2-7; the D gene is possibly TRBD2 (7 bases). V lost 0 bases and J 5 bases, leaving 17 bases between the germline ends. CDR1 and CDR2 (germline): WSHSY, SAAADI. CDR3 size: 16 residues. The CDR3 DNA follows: TGCGCCAGCAGTGAGTCGGGGGGGCCGCGGTCCCACGAGCAGTACGTC. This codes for CASSESGGPRSHEQYV.

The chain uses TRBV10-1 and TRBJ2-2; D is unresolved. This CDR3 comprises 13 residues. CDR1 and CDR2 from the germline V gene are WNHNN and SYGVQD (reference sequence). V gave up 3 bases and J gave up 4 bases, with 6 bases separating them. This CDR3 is CASSDPGTGELFF. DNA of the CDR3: TGCGCCAGCAGTGACCCCGGCACCGGGGAGCTGTTTTTT.

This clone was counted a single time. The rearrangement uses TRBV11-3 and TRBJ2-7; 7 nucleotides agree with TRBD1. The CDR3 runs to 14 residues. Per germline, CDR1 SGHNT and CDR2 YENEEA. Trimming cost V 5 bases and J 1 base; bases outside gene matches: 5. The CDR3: CASSTGQSSYEQYV. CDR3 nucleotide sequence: TGTGCCAGCAGCACGGGACAGTCTTCCTACGAGCAGTACGTC.

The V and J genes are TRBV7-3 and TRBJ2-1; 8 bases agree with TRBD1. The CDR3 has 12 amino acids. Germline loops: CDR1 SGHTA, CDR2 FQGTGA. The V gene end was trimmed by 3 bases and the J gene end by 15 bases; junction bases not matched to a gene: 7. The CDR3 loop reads CASSFRQGPLFF. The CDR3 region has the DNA TGTGCCAGCAGCTTCCGACAGGGGCCGCTGTTCTTC.

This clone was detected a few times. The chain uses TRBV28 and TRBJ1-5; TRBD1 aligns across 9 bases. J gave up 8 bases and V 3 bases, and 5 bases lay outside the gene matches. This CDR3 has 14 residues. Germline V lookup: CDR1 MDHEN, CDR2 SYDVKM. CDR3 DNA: TGTGCCAGCAGTTTCTACAGGGGGCTGGAGCCCCAGCATTTT. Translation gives CASSFYRGLEPQHF. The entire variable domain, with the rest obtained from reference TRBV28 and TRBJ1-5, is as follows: DVKVTQSSRYLVKRTGEKVFLECVQDMDHENMFWYRQDPGLGLRLIYFSYDVKMKEKGDIPEGYSVSREKKERFSLILESASTNQTSMYLCASSFYRGLEPQHFGDGTRLSIL.

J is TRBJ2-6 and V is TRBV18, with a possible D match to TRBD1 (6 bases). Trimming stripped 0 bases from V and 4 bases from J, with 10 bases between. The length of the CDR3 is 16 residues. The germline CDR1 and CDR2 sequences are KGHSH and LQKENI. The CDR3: CASSPPNRAGANVLTF. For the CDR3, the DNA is TGTGCCAGCTCACCACCGAACAGGGCCGGGGCCAACGTCCTGACTTTC.